One sample yielded the 10 T cell receptor beta chains listed below, sequenced in a study of CD8 T cells in ankylosing spondylitis. Study-level results: For ankylosing spondylitis blood, a TCR beta motif of 7 or 8 highly homologous variants appeared characteristic.

From the 5' RACE reads, TCRdb called clonotypes with MiXCR, one entry per CDR3 protein. The sample carries over 700,000 distinct CDR3 sequences, 15% to 20% recorded once. These TCRs are of unknown antigen specificity. Sequencing used blood, either unsorted or a sorted T cell fraction (not recorded which). The source is a male donor with ankylosing spondylitis.

In this sample, this clonotype turned up many times. V usage is TRBV29-1 and J usage is TRBJ1-1, with TRBD1 matching 8 bases. The germline V gene has CDR1 SQVTM and CDR2 ANQGSEA. V was pared by 7 bases and J by 4 bases, with 8 bases of the junction left unmatched. The CDR3 totals 13 residues. CDR3 sequence reads: CSAPDRVTTEAFF. In DNA form, the CDR3 reads TGCAGCGCCCCGGACAGGGTAACCACTGAAGCTTTCTTT.

The chain recombines TRBV27 with TRBJ1-1, with no clear D. From germline, CDR1 is MNHEY and CDR2 SMNVEV (reference sequence). The CDR3 is 13 residues long. The V end lost 4 bases, the J end lost 5 bases, and 11 bases lay between the germline ends. CDR3 loop: CASSSEGWTEAFF. The DNA of the CDR3 is TGTGCCAGCAGTTCCGAGGGCTGGACTGAAGCTTTCTTT.

J is TRBJ2-1 and V is TRBV12-3 or TRBV12-4; no reliable D call. V was trimmed by 2 bases and J by 6 bases, leaving 8 bases between them. The CDR3 runs to 13 residues. This CDR3 is CASSLFYGNEQFF. The CDR3 DNA sequence: TGTGCCAGCAGTTTATTCTACGGCAATGAGCAGTTCTTC.

In this sample, this clonotype turned up many times. The chain has TRBV10-3 and TRBJ1-6; tentatively, D is TRBD1 (6 bases). With 0 bases removed from V and 1 base from J, the gap between germline ends came to 16 bases. CDR1 is ENHRY and CDR2 is SYGVKD in the germline V gene. The length of the CDR3 is 19 residues. CDR3 sequence (DNA): TGTGCCATCAGTGAGTCCGGAGGGGGGAGCCGGTCCTATAATTCACCCCTCCACTTT. Protein: CAISESGGGSRSYNSPLHF.

This clonotype showed up just a few times. V and J are TRBV7-8 and TRBJ2-3; 7 positions match TRBD2. This CDR3 is built from 16 residues. CDR1 SGHVS and CDR2 FQNEAQ come from the germline V gene. Losses at the gene ends were 0 bases for V and 2 bases for J; bases not matched to a gene: 5. CDR3 nucleotide sequence: TGTGCCAGCAGCTTAGCGGTGACTAGCCTCACAGATACGCAGTATTTT. Translation gives CASSLAVTSLTDTQYF.

There are a few counts of this clonotype. The chain has TRBV12-3 or TRBV12-4 and TRBJ2-5, with TRBD2 identical over 9 bases. The CDR3 runs to 16 residues. Unmatched junction bases numbered 11, after V lost 5 bases and J lost 4 bases. The CDR3 sequence: CASSPRGAGGGETQYF. CDR3 nucleotide sequence: TGTGCCAGCAGTCCTCGGGGAGCGGGGGGTGGAGAGACCCAGTACTTC.

The V gene is TRBV14, the J gene TRBJ2-1; the D gene is possibly TRBD2 (6 bases). The CDR3 spans 16 residues. The V and J ends lost 0 bases and 4 bases respectively, with 13 bases between them. Germline CDR1 is SGHDN and CDR2 is FVKESK. CDR3 residues: CASSQDRVREYNEQFF. The CDR3 nucleotides read TGTGCCAGCAGCCAAGACAGGGTCCGGGAGTACAATGAGCAGTTCTTC.

This CDR3 is CSAAHPDRHQETQYF. CDR3 in DNA: TGCAGTGCCGCTCACCCCGACAGACACCAAGAGACCCAGTACTTC. V gene TRBV20-1 combines with J gene TRBJ2-5; a weak D match, TRBD1 (5 bases). The length of the CDR3 is 15 residues. Looked up from germline, CDR1 is DFQATT and CDR2 is SNEGSKA (reference sequence). Trimming stripped 6 bases from V and 0 bases from J, with 17 bases between.

This clonotype was found a few times. The chain is built from TRBV12-3 or TRBV12-4 and TRBJ1-3, with D hard to call. The germline V and J ends were trimmed by 3 bases and 3 bases, with 9 bases remaining between them. This CDR3 is built from 14 residues. The CDR3 nucleotides are TGTGCCAGCAGTTTCGGGGTAATTGGAAACACCATATATTTT. It specifies CASSFGVIGNTIYF.

This clonotype was seen more than once but under ten times. V is TRBV20-1 and J is TRBJ2-1, with 8 bases lining up with TRBD1. This CDR3 has 12 residues. The ends lost 6 bases at V and 7 bases at J; junction bases unmatched: 5. Germline-derived CDR1 and CDR2 are DFQATT and SNEGSKA (reference sequence). Here the CDR3 reads CSAWTGWNEQFF. Here the CDR3 DNA reads TGCAGTGCGTGGACAGGGTGGAATGAGCAGTTCTTC.